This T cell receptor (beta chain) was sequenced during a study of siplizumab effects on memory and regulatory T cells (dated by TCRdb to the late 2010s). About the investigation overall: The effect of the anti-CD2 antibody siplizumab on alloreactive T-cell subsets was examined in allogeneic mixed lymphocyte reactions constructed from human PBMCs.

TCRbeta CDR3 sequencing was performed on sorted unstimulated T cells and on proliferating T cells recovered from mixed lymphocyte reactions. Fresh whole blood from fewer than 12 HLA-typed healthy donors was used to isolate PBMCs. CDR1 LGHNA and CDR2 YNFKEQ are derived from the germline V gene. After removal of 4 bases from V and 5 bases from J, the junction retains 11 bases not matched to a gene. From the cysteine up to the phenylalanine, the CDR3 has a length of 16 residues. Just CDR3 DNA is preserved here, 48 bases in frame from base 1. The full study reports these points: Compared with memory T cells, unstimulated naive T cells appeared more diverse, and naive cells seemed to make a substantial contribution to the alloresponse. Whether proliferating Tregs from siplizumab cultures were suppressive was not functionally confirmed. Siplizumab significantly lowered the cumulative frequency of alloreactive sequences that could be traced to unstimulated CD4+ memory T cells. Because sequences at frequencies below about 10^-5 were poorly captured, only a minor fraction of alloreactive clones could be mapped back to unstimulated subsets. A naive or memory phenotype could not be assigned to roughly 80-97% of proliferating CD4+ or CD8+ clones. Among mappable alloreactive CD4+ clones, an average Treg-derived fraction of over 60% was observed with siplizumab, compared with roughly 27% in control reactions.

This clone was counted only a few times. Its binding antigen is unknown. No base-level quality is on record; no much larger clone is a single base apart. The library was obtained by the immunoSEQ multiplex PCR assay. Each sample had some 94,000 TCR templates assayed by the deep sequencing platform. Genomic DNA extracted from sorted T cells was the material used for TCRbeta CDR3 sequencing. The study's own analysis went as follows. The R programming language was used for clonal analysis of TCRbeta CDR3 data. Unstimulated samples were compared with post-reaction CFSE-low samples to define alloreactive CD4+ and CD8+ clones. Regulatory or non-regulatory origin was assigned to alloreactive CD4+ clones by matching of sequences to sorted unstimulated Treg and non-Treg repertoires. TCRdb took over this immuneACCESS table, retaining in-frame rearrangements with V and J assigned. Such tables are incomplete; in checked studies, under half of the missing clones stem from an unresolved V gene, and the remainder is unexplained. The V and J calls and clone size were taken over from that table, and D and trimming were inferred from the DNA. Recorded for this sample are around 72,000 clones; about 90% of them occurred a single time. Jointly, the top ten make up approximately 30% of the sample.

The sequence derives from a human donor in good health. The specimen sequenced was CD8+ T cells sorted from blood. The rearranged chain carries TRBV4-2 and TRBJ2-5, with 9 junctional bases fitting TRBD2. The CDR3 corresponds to CASSPLPVSGGETQYF. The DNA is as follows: TGTGCCAGCAGCCCCCTGCCTGTTAGCGGGGGCGAGACCCAGTACTTC.